This TCR beta chain derives from a study of identical twins. Notes on the study in general: Reduced insertions were recorded for abundant cord blood beta clonotypes, with no such pattern in memory repertoires. Out-of-frame alpha sequences common to twins exhibited an excess of low generation probability. Model-predicted out-of-frame TCR alpha sharing fell below observed values in monozygotic twins.

This CDR3 spans 14 amino acids. After removal of 2 bases from V and 9 bases from J, the junction contained 5 bases not matched to a gene. Germline CDR1 and CDR2: SGHAT and FQNNGV. MiXCR, applied by TCRdb to the 5' RACE reads, yields one record per CDR3 protein. Among roughly 1.6 million distinct CDR3 sequences listed, 25% to 35% were seen once. In the case of this clonotype: No antigen is known for it.

The rearrangement links TRBV11-2 to TRBJ2-1; 9 bases fit TRBD1. The receptor's source is a newborn girl in good health. Sequencing was done on a sample of cord blood. The CDR3 nucleotides read TGTGCCAGCAGCTTAAGGTACAGGGGGCCTGAGCAGTTCTTC. Its protein product is CASSLRYRGPEQFF. The full variable domain, its missing parts supplied by reference TRBV11-2 and TRBJ2-1, is EAGVAQSPRYKIIEKRQSVAFWCNPISGHATLYWYQQILGQGPKLLIQFQNNGVVDDSQLPKDRFSAERLKGVDSTLKIQPAKLEDSAVYLCASSLRYRGPEQFFGPGTRLTVL.